One and the same sample provided the 31 T cell receptor beta chains below, sequenced in a study of CD8 T cells in Susac syndrome. Random hexamers served to reverse transcribe roughly 0.45 to 1 ug RNA. In TCRdb, the immunoSEQ multiplex PCR reads were re-called with MiXCR into one record per CDR3 protein. Of about 300,000 distinct CDR3 sequences listed, 65% to 90% are singletons. Sequencing was performed on CD8+ T cells from PBMCs. These receptors all come from a human donor with multiple sclerosis.

This sequence joins TRBV7-6 and TRBJ2-1; D is unresolved. Trimming pared 4 bases from V and 9 bases from J, leaving 16 bases between. The CDR3 is made up of 14 amino acids. Germline-derived CDR1 and CDR2 are SGHVS and FNYEAQ. The CDR3 coding sequence is TGTGCCAGCAGCTCAACAAAAGGTCCCAGTGAGCAGTTCTTC. Translating gives CASSSTKGPSEQFF.

This clonotype turned up a few times. This chain connects TRBV11-2 to TRBJ2-7; TRBD2 matches 11 bases. Per germline, CDR1 SGHAT and CDR2 FQNNGV. V was clipped by 3 bases and J by 4 bases; unmatched bases: 20. This CDR3 contains 20 residues. CDR3 nucleotide sequence: TGTGCCAGCAGCTTTCCGACGCACCTTAGCGGGAGGGCCGATCCTTACGAGCAGTACTTC. It encodes CASSFPTHLSGRADPYEQYF.

The rearrangement joins TRBV12-3 or TRBV12-4 to TRBJ2-1, with 7 bases fitting TRBD1. The CDR3 sequence is 14 residues long. V dropped 7 bases and J dropped 2; count of bases not matched to a gene: 5. This CDR3 reads CASTTDRAYNEQFF. The CDR3 coding sequence is TGTGCCAGCACTACCGACAGGGCCTACAATGAGCAGTTCTTC.

The rearrangement joins TRBV27 to TRBJ2-1; 8 bases agree with TRBD2. The CDR3 extends over 15 amino acids. Germline V gene sequence: CDR1 MNHEY, CDR2 SMNVEV (reference sequence). The V segment lost 8 bases and the J segment 2 bases; nucleotides outside the gene matches: 8. The CDR3 DNA reads TGTGCCAGCTCACCGGGACTAGTAACCTACAATGAGCAGTTCTTC. Translating gives CASSPGLVTYNEQFF.

The rearrangement joins TRBV28 to TRBJ1-4, with TRBD1 matching over 7 bases. Germline V gene sequence: CDR1 MDHEN, CDR2 SYDVKM. V trimming: 7 bases; J trimming: 7 bases; junction bases outside the gene matches: 9. The CDR3 consists of 14 residues. The CDR3 protein is CASNDRAEREKLFF. CDR3 coding DNA: TGTGCCAGCAACGACAGGGCCGAGCGTGAAAAACTGTTTTTT.

This sequence joins TRBV7-9 and TRBJ2-7; D gene unclear. V was cut by 5 bases and J by 2 bases, with 16 bases left in between. This CDR3 is 15 amino acids long. CDR1 is SEHNR, CDR2 FQNEAQ, per germline (reference sequence). The CDR3 loop is CASSLGFGPTYEQYF. The CDR3 DNA reads TGTGCCAGCAGCCTAGGGTTTGGGCCCACCTACGAGCAGTACTTC. Full variable domain (missing parts from reference TRBV7-9 and TRBJ2-7): DTGVSQNPRHKITKRGQNVTFRCDPISEHNRLYWYRQTLGQGPEFLTYFQNEAQLEKSRLLSDRFSAERPKGSFSTLEIQRTEQGDSAMYLCASSLGFGPTYEQYFGPGTRLTVT.

This sequence joins TRBV21-1 and TRBJ2-1; no DNA check was done on the table's D call, TRBD2. TRBV21-1 is classified as a pseudogene. The CDR3 is 19 residues long. The CDR3 nucleotides read TGTGCCAGCAGCTCACGAACAACAGCTAGCGGGAGGTGGGTCAATGAGCAGTTCTTC. Encoded protein: CASSSRTTASGRWVNEQFF.

The chain has TRBV27 and TRBJ1-1; D call uncertain. The CDR3 runs 14 residues. CDR1 is MNHEY and CDR2 is SMNVEV in the germline V gene (reference sequence). V lost 6 bases to trimming and J lost 1 base, with 12 bases between them. CDR3 residues: CASSPTAPNTEAFF. The CDR3 coding sequence is TGTGCCAGCAGCCCCACGGCCCCGAACACTGAAGCTTTCTTT.

V usage is TRBV23-1 and J usage is TRBJ1-1; tentative D call: TRBD1 (5 bases). TRBV23-1 is reported as an ORF; its role is uncertain. V lost 0 bases, J lost 2 bases, and 16 bases lay in between. The CDR3 spans 17 residues. The CDR3 loop reads CASSQSLSGRGNTEAFF. The DNA of the CDR3 is TGCGCCAGCAGTCAATCGCTTTCCGGAAGGGGCAACACTGAAGCTTTCTTT.

This rearrangement joins TRBV27 to TRBJ1-1; D is unclear. The CDR3 is 13 residues long. Germline assignment: CDR1 MNHEY and CDR2 SMNVEV (reference sequence). V was clipped by 8 bases and J by 1 base, with 11 bases between them. The CDR3, as DNA: TGTGCCAGCGGCCTGCTGGGGAACACTGAAGCTTTCTTT. Translation gives CASGLLGNTEAFF.

The genes are TRBV30 and TRBJ2-1; TRBD1 matches 7 bases. Germline V lookup: CDR1 GTSNPN, CDR2 SVGIG (reference sequence). This CDR3 contains 13 residues. V shed 2 bases and J 8 bases; nucleotides not matched to a gene: 6. The CDR3 is CAWSPDREDEQFF. Here the CDR3 DNA reads TGTGCCTGGAGTCCCGACAGGGAAGATGAGCAGTTCTTC.

This clonotype showed up just once. This sequence joins TRBV19 and TRBJ2-1; TRBD1 or TRBD2 may be the D gene (5 bases each). Germline V CDR1 and CDR2: LNHDA, SQIVND (reference sequence). The CDR3 length is 13 residues. With 5 bases removed from V and 8 bases from J, the gap between germline ends came to 13 bases. The chain's CDR3 is CASSSGPYDEQFF. CDR3 in DNA: TGTGCCAGTAGTTCGGGACCGTACGATGAGCAGTTCTTC.

V gene TRBV7-9 combines with J gene TRBJ2-2; 10 bases fit TRBD2. CDR1 and CDR2 from the germline V gene are SEHNR and FQNEAQ (reference sequence). V trimming: 5 bases; J trimming: 5 bases; junction bases outside the gene matches: 5. The CDR3 totals 15 residues. The CDR3 nucleotides read TGTGCCAGCAGCGCACTAGCGGGGATAACCGGGGAGCTGTTTTTT. Its translation is CASSALAGITGELFF.

This clonotype showed up just once. The J gene is TRBJ2-2, the V gene TRBV6-1, with 10 bases fitting TRBD1. V shed 8 bases, J shed 2 bases, and the junction held 8 bases outside the gene matches. Germline V gene data show CDR1 as MNHNS and CDR2 as SASEGT. The CDR3 runs 16 residues. The CDR3 bases are TGTGCCAGCTACCCCAGGACAGGGGGAAACACCGGGGAGCTGTTTTTT. This sequence encodes CASYPRTGGNTGELFF.

The chain joins TRBV5-1 to TRBJ2-7; D perhaps matches TRBD2 (6 bases). V dropped 7 bases and J dropped 5 bases, with 16 bases sitting between them. Germline values: CDR1 SGHRS, CDR2 YFSETQ. There are 13 residues in the CDR3. The CDR3 nucleotides read TGCGCCAGCCCTGCGCTAGCGAACGACGAGCAGTACTTC. The encoded protein is CASPALANDEQYF.

This clonotype showed up just a few times. The V and J genes are TRBV5-1 and TRBJ2-7; D not resolved. From germline, CDR1 is SGHRS and CDR2 YFSETQ. Trimming removed 4 bases from V and 11 bases from J, with 7 bases in between. The CDR3 has 9 amino acids. The CDR3 is CASSLEEYF. The CDR3 nucleotides read TGCGCCAGCAGCCTCGAAGAGTACTTC.

This clonotype appeared a few times. This rearrangement joins TRBV11-2 to TRBJ2-7; 11 bases line up with TRBD2. V trimming: 5 bases; J trimming: 4 bases; junction bases outside the gene matches: 7. Germline assignment: CDR1 SGHAT and CDR2 FQNNGV. The CDR3 is 15 amino acids. CDR3 residues: CASSQHSGRAYEQYF. The CDR3 nucleotides read TGTGCCAGCAGCCAGCATAGCGGGAGGGCGTACGAGCAGTACTTC.

DNA for the CDR3: TGTGCTAGTGGTTCTGGACAGGGTGGGACTGAAGCTTTCTTT. Encoded protein: CASGSGQGGTEAFF. The chain joins TRBV12-5 to TRBJ1-1, with 8 bases lining up with TRBD1. J lost 5 bases, V lost 4 bases, and 6 bases had no gene match. CDR1 and CDR2 from the germline V gene are LGHNT and FRNRAP. CDR3 length: 14 amino acids.

The chain links TRBV12-3 or TRBV12-4 to TRBJ1-2; D not resolved. This CDR3 comprises 13 residues. With 5 bases removed from V and 7 bases from J, the gap between germline ends came to 14 bases. The chain's CDR3 is CASSTQVLGGYTF. In nucleotides, the CDR3 is TGTGCCAGCAGTACCCAGGTTTTAGGTGGCTACACCTTC.

This chain connects TRBV7-8 to TRBJ2-1; 9 bases map to TRBD2. CDR3 size: 15 residues. Germline V CDR1 and CDR2: SGHVS, FQNEAQ. V lost 6 bases, J lost 4 bases, and 7 bases stayed unmatched. The CDR3 DNA is TGTGCCAGCAGTTCCTCTAGCGGGACTTACAATGAGCAGTTCTTC. Amino acids: CASSSSSGTYNEQFF.

The V gene is TRBV27, the J gene TRBJ2-4, with 10 bases fitting TRBD1. The ends lost 5 bases at V and 5 bases at J; junction bases unmatched: 9. Germline assignment: CDR1 MNHEY and CDR2 SMNVEV (reference sequence). The CDR3 sequence is 16 residues long. CDR3 sequence (DNA): TGTGCCAGCAGTCCCGACGGGGGACAGGGGCAAAACATTCAGTACTTC. This sequence encodes CASSPDGGQGQNIQYF.

This clonotype was counted a single time. The genes are TRBV7-9 and TRBJ2-1; D gene unclear. This CDR3 is 15 amino acids long. Trimming shortened V by 4 bases and J by 0 bases, and 10 bases separated the two germline ends. Germline V gene data show CDR1 as SEHNR and CDR2 as FQNEAQ (reference sequence). The DNA of the CDR3 is TGTGCCAGCAGCTCTGACTGGAGCTCCTACAATGAGCAGTTCTTC. Amino acid sequence: CASSSDWSSYNEQFF.

J is TRBJ2-3 and V is TRBV19; tentative D call: TRBD2 (5 bases). This CDR3 has 15 residues. Trimming took off 2 bases at V and 4 bases at J, with 13 bases between the two ends. Germline CDR1 and CDR2: LNHDA and SQIVND (reference sequence). Here the CDR3 reads CASSIRGSGADTQYF. Here the CDR3 DNA reads TGTGCCAGTAGTATAAGAGGGAGTGGAGCAGATACGCAGTATTTT.

DNA of the CDR3: TGTGCCACCAGTGATTTGTTTGGGACAGGGCTCCACGAGCAGTACTTC. Protein: CATSDLFGTGLHEQYF. V and J are TRBV24-1 and TRBJ2-7; 9 bases are a match to TRBD1. Germline V lookup: CDR1 KGHDR, CDR2 SFDVKD. The CDR3 loop spans 16 amino acids. J lost 5 bases, V lost 0 bases, and 7 bases had no gene match.

The chain links TRBV4-3 to TRBJ1-6; D unresolved. The CDR3 runs 16 residues. Germline CDR1 is LGHNA and CDR2 is YSLEER. Trimming removed 3 bases from V and 6 bases from J, with 15 bases in between. The CDR3 DNA sequence: TGCGCCAGCAGCCACTATCGGGCGGTTCGTAATTCACCCCTCCACTTT. It yields the protein CASSHYRAVRNSPLHF.

This sequence joins TRBV11-2 and TRBJ2-3, with 9 bases fitting TRBD2. J was trimmed by 1 base and V by 1 base; bases with no gene match: 12. The CDR3 has 19 amino acids. In germline, CDR1 is SGHAT, CDR2 FQNNGV. In nucleotides, the CDR3 is TGTGCCAGCAGCTTAGGGGTTAGACTAGCGGTTGGTGGCACAGATACGCAGTATTTT. As protein: CASSLGVRLAVGGTDTQYF. The whole variable domain, filled in from reference TRBV11-2 and TRBJ2-3, reads EAGVAQSPRYKIIEKRQSVAFWCNPISGHATLYWYQQILGQGPKLLIQFQNNGVVDDSQLPKDRFSAERLKGVDSTLKIQPAKLEDSAVYLCASSLGVRLAVGGTDTQYFGPGTRLTVL.

The J gene is TRBJ2-3, the V gene TRBV6-6, with 8 bases lining up with TRBD2. This CDR3 region has 15 residues. V lost 6 bases to trimming and J lost 2 bases; unmatched junction nucleotides: 7. Germline V lookup: CDR1 MNHNY, CDR2 SVGAGI (reference sequence). The CDR3 loop reads CASSYTSGVTDTQYF. The CDR3 region has the DNA TGTGCCAGCAGCTATACTAGCGGTGTCACAGATACGCAGTATTTT.

This rearrangement joins TRBV4-3 to TRBJ2-1; TRBD2 matches at 11 bases. Trimming removed 6 bases from V and 4 bases from J; junction bases left unmatched: 11. From germline, CDR1 is LGHNA and CDR2 YSLEER. This CDR3 contains 17 residues. The CDR3 nucleotides are TGCGCCAGCAGTCTCTACCCCGGGACTAGCGGATACAATGAGCAGTTCTTC. Translating gives CASSLYPGTSGYNEQFF.

The chain has TRBV5-4 and TRBJ2-7; 12 bases align to TRBD2. Germline V gene sequence: CDR1 SGHNT, CDR2 YYREEE (reference sequence). This CDR3 has 15 amino acids. The V gene end was trimmed by 0 bases and the J gene end by 6 bases; junction bases not matched to a gene: 4. CDR3 residues: CASSLGLAGATEQYF. CDR3 sequence (DNA): TGTGCCAGCAGCTTGGGACTAGCGGGAGCAACCGAGCAGTACTTC.

The chain joins TRBV18 to TRBJ1-4; D ambiguous. CDR1 is KGHSH, CDR2 LQKENI, per germline. CDR3 length equals 22 residues. The V end was cut by 4 bases, the J end by 0 bases, with 30 bases between. This CDR3 reads CASSRPPTWMNPLSATNEKLFF. CDR3 nucleotide sequence: TGTGCCAGCTCACGCCCCCCCACTTGGATGAACCCATTGTCTGCAACTAATGAAAAACTGTTTTTT.

In its sample, this clonotype was seen once. The chain uses TRBV7-9 and TRBJ1-2; D remains ambiguous. Germline-derived CDR1 and CDR2 are SEHNR and FQNEAQ (reference sequence). This CDR3 contains 14 residues. Trimming left V 3 bases short and J 6 bases short, with 14 bases between. The CDR3 sequence: CASSLDVIGDGYTF. CDR3 bases: TGTGCCAGCAGCTTGGATGTGATCGGGGATGGCTACACCTTC.